The 6 T cell receptor beta chains reported below all come from one sample, sequenced in a study of T cell changes during pregnancy in multiple sclerosis. TCRdb's table, derived via immunoSEQ multiplex PCR, lists solely in-frame clones and lacks some. The sample has tens of thousands of clones; 85% to 95% are singletons. Sample: peripheral blood, taken after pregnancy. Receptor source: a female donor with multiple sclerosis, enrolled in a pregnancy study.

CDR3: CASQEAGLTDTQYF. CDR3 DNA sequence: TGTGCCAGCCAAGAAGCGGGGCTCACAGATACGCAGTATTTT. This chain connects TRBV2 to TRBJ2-3; 7 bases are shared with TRBD2. V shed 8 bases and J 2 bases; nucleotides not matched to a gene: 7. The CDR3 spans 14 residues. CDR1 and CDR2 from the germline V gene are SNHLY and FYNNEI.

The J gene is TRBJ1-2, the V gene TRBV4-3; the D is unclear. Trimming removed 0 bases from V and 8 bases from J, with 16 bases in between. This CDR3 has 15 residues. The germline gives CDR1 LGHNA, CDR2 YSLEER. The CDR3 sequence: CASSQDLVYTDGYTF. CDR3 in DNA: TGCGCCAGCAGCCAAGATCTTGTATACACAGACGGCTACACCTTC.

The V call is TRBV2, the J call TRBJ1-1, with TRBD1 matching 7 bases. This CDR3 contains 13 residues. Germline CDR1 reads SNHLY; CDR2 reads FYNNEI. The V segment lost 6 bases and the J segment 0 bases; nucleotides outside the gene matches: 1. The CDR3 DNA reads TGTGCCAGCAGGACAGGGATGAACACTGAAGCTTTCTTT. Its translation is CASRTGMNTEAFF. The entire variable domain, with the rest obtained from reference TRBV2 and TRBJ1-1, is as follows: EPEVTQTPSHQVTQMGQEVILRCVPISNHLYFYWYRQILGQKVEFLVSFYNNEISEKSEIFDDQFSVERPDGSNFTLKIRSTKLEDSAMYFCASRTGMNTEAFFGQGTRLTVV.

The genes are TRBV6-4 and TRBJ1-1; 10 bases map to TRBD1. V was clipped by 3 bases and J by 4 bases; unmatched bases: 5. The CDR3 has 15 amino acids. Per the germline V gene, CDR1 is MRHNA and CDR2 is SNTAGT. The CDR3 nucleotides read TGTGCCAGCAGTGAAAGGGGGGACAGGGGCACTGAAGCTTTCTTT. It specifies CASSERGDRGTEAFF.

This clone has just one count. The chain employs TRBV4-2 and TRBJ2-7, with a possible D match to TRBD1 (5 bases). The germline V gene encodes CDR1 LGHNA and CDR2 YNFKEQ. Trimming pared 0 bases from V and 5 bases from J, leaving 14 bases between. This CDR3 has 15 residues. The chain's CDR3 is CASSQDRREVNEQYF. As DNA, the CDR3 is TGTGCCAGCAGCCAAGATCGCAGGGAAGTCAACGAGCAGTACTTC.

This chain uses TRBV7-6 with TRBJ2-1; 10 nucleotides agree with TRBD2. J lost 3 bases, V lost 6 bases, and 8 bases had no gene match. The V gene's germline CDR1 is SGHVS and CDR2 FNYEAQ. The CDR3 contains 16 residues. DNA for the CDR3: TGTGCCAGCAGGAACTCTAGCGGGAGAAGCTACAATGAGCAGTTCTTC. Its translation: CASRNSSGRSYNEQFF.